Listed below are T cell receptor beta chains from one sample, sequenced in a study of T cell responses to AZD1222 COVID-19 vaccine. The assay was immunoSEQ multiplex PCR, and TCRdb's table has in-frame clones only and misses some. The table has 200,000 or so clones, 87% seen once. Material: peripheral blood, obtained on day 0 of MenACWY control vaccination. The receptors were gathered from an adult in good health. The conserved cysteine and the conserved F or W are not part of the CDR3 here. The order of the fields is CDR3 protein, V gene, J gene.

cdr3_aa: ASSPRRGEKLF
v_call: TRBV7-2
j_call: TRBJ1-4

cdr3_aa: ASSPPQGLFSEAF
v_call: TRBV18
j_call: TRBJ1-1

cdr3_aa: ATSLGSTDTQY
v_call: TRBV24-1
j_call: TRBJ2-3

cdr3_aa: ASSLGLAGLDGELF
v_call: TRBV4-3
j_call: TRBJ2-2

cdr3_aa: ASRRAGGQSETQY
v_call: TRBV28
j_call: TRBJ2-5

cdr3_aa: ASSSDSGKIAYEQY
v_call: TRBV28
j_call: TRBJ2-7

cdr3_aa: ASSPGQGSYEQY
v_call: TRBV2
j_call: TRBJ2-7

cdr3_aa: ASSPVGQSYEQY
v_call: TRBV7-9
j_call: TRBJ2-7

cdr3_aa: ASSQGRLEVGEQF
v_call: TRBV4-3
j_call: TRBJ2-1

cdr3_aa: ASKSVLPPRNEQF
v_call: TRBV19
j_call: TRBJ2-1

cdr3_aa: ASRFPAGWEQF
v_call: TRBV6-5
j_call: TRBJ2-1

cdr3_aa: ASSQGVDTGELF
v_call: TRBV3-1/TRBV3-2
j_call: TRBJ2-2

cdr3_aa: ASSLAAGFNTGELF
v_call: TRBV7-9
j_call: TRBJ2-2

cdr3_aa: ASVGGGPSSYNEQF
v_call: TRBV27
j_call: TRBJ2-1

cdr3_aa: ASSLGQGTSYEQY
v_call: TRBV27
j_call: TRBJ2-7

cdr3_aa: ASSATGAPNNQPQH
v_call: TRBV7-2
j_call: TRBJ1-5

cdr3_aa: ASSSTKREANVLT
v_call: TRBV5-4
j_call: TRBJ2-6

cdr3_aa: ASSWQRYEQF
v_call: TRBV12-3/TRBV12-4
j_call: TRBJ2-1

cdr3_aa: ASSERQGTYEQY
v_call: TRBV6-1
j_call: TRBJ2-7

cdr3_aa: ASSLAGGFTDTQY
v_call: TRBV6-5
j_call: TRBJ2-3

cdr3_aa: ASSIESGDEKLF
v_call: TRBV19
j_call: TRBJ1-4

cdr3_aa: AWSNLKTAF
v_call: TRBV30
j_call: TRBJ1-1

cdr3_aa: ASSPDRASGGYT
v_call: TRBV5-4
j_call: TRBJ1-2

cdr3_aa: SAYSGNTIY
v_call: TRBV20-1
j_call: TRBJ1-3

cdr3_aa: ASSPAVTGRGYT
v_call: TRBV7-2
j_call: TRBJ1-2

cdr3_aa: ASSSSGSPYNEQF
v_call: TRBV7-8
j_call: TRBJ2-1

cdr3_aa: ASSPPTGVNGELF
v_call: TRBV7-2
j_call: TRBJ2-2

cdr3_aa: ASSPQGGEQY
v_call: TRBV27
j_call: TRBJ2-7

cdr3_aa: ATSGSAAYTGELF
v_call: TRBV24-1
j_call: TRBJ2-2

cdr3_aa: ASSLSLGGANVLT
v_call: TRBV27
j_call: TRBJ2-6

cdr3_aa: ASSLSPADYGYT
v_call: TRBV7-9
j_call: TRBJ1-2

cdr3_aa: ASSDGTETDTQY
v_call: TRBV6-4
j_call: TRBJ2-3

cdr3_aa: ASSYRLAGGTTDTQY
v_call: TRBV5-1
j_call: TRBJ2-3

cdr3_aa: ALTGTGAYEQY
v_call: TRBV30
j_call: TRBJ2-7

cdr3_aa: ASTQGIADTYEQY
v_call: TRBV3-1/TRBV3-2
j_call: TRBJ2-7

cdr3_aa: ASSLINRGDYGYT
v_call: TRBV5-5
j_call: TRBJ1-2

cdr3_aa: ASSRGRWYEQY
v_call: TRBV6-5
j_call: TRBJ2-7

cdr3_aa: ASIPGQGPNYGYT
v_call: TRBV6-5
j_call: TRBJ1-2

cdr3_aa: ASSWDSSRGYT
v_call: TRBV5-1
j_call: TRBJ1-2

cdr3_aa: ASSYTSGGASTDTQY
v_call: TRBV6-2/TRBV6-3
j_call: TRBJ2-3

cdr3_aa: ASGGDRGYT
v_call: TRBV2
j_call: TRBJ1-2

cdr3_aa: ASSPREGNQPQH
v_call: TRBV18
j_call: TRBJ1-5

cdr3_aa: ASSATGAYGYT
v_call: TRBV9
j_call: TRBJ1-2

cdr3_aa: ASSAGSSYGYT
v_call: TRBV7-9
j_call: TRBJ1-2

cdr3_aa: ASWISGQLGENTEAF
v_call: TRBV28
j_call: TRBJ1-1

cdr3_aa: ASSPTLAALADTQY
v_call: TRBV11-2
j_call: TRBJ2-3

cdr3_aa: ASSQDRRAYGYT
v_call: TRBV4-3
j_call: TRBJ1-2

cdr3_aa: ASSLAGSLNTEAF
v_call: TRBV7-9
j_call: TRBJ1-1

cdr3_aa: ASSLGTGPYEQY
v_call: TRBV7-3
j_call: TRBJ2-7

cdr3_aa: ASSQLAGGVDTQY
v_call: TRBV28
j_call: TRBJ2-3

cdr3_aa: ASSPETSGGVHEQF
v_call: TRBV5-1
j_call: TRBJ2-1